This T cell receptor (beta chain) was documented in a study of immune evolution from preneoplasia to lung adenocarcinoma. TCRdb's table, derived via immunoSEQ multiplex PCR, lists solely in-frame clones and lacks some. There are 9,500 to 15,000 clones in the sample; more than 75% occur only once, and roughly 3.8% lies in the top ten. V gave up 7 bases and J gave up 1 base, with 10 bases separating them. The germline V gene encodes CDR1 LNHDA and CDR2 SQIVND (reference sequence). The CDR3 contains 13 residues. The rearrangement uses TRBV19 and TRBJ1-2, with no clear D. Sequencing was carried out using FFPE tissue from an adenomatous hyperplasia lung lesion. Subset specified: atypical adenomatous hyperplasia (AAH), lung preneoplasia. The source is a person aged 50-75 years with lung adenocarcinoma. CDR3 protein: CASTPRINYGYTF. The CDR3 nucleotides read TGTGCCAGTACCCCCCGGATTAACTATGGCTACACCTTC.